This T cell receptor (beta chain) was found in a study of blood T cell repertoires in COVID-19. In the study overall: Sources were T cells, B-cell-depleted T cells, or PBMCs; the material itself was cDNA or gDNA.

This clone was recorded once. Authors' methods: Researchers report that nucleated cell counts were estimated from reference gene primer amplification. Using immunoSEQ multiplex PCR, the repertoire was profiled, and TCRdb retains in-frame clones only, with some absent. V, J and clone size are those of that table, while D and trimming were read from the DNA. The sample lists about 140,000 clones; roughly 90% were seen once. CDR3 length: 15 amino acids. The germline V gene has CDR1 MDHEN and CDR2 SYDVKM. After removal of 3 bases from V and 3 bases from J, the junction contained 4 bases not matched to a gene.

This sequence was found in a man aged 45 to 65 with active or convalescent COVID-19. Material for sequencing was peripheral blood. The V call is TRBV28, the J call TRBJ2-3; TRBD2 matches at 9 bases. The CDR3 sequence is CASSLGSGRTDTQYF. CDR3 DNA sequence: TGTGCCAGCAGTTTGGGTAGCGGGAGAACAGATACGCAGTATTTT.